Listed below are T cell receptor beta chains from one sample, sequenced in a study of cytomegalovirus exposure and HLA in healthy donors. Here immunoSEQ multiplex PCR was the method, and the copy in TCRdb shows in-frame clones only, minus some. The sample holds 75,000 to 85,000 clones, about three quarters seen once. What was sequenced was PBMCs. The receptors were gathered from a male donor in good health and CMV-seronegative. CDR3s include the opening cysteine and the closing phenylalanine or tryptophan. A D gene is named only where the DNA matches it firmly. Not every row has a clone size; where given, it reads once, few, many or a size class.

clone size | J gene | V gene | D gene | CDR3 DNA | CDR3 protein
few | TRBJ2-5 | TRBV6-1 | . | TGTGCCAGCAGTGGTGTACAAGAGACCCAGTACTTC | CASSGVQETQYF
. | TRBJ1-1 | TRBV19 | . | TGTGCCAGTAGTATTCGTCAGGTGAACACTGAAGCTTTCTTT | CASSIRQVNTEAFF
. | TRBJ2-5 | TRBV10-2 | . | TGCGCCAGCAGTGAGATTGGGCTCCGGGAGACCCAGTACTTC | CASSEIGLRETQYF
. | TRBJ2-7 | TRBV28 | TRBD2 | TGTGCCAGCGGGCCAGGCGGGAGGCCCCGTCGGTACTTC | CASGPGGRPRRYF
. | TRBJ2-5 | TRBV27 | . | TGTGCCAGCAGTTCCCGCCCCGGGGGGCTAGGTCGGAGGCAAGAGACCCAGTACTTC | CASSSRPGGLGRRQETQYF
. | TRBJ2-3 | TRBV5-1 | . | TGCGCCAGCAGCTTACAGGGCCGCACAGATACGCAGTATTTT | CASSLQGRTDTQYF
few | TRBJ2-7 | TRBV25-1 | TRBD1 | TGTGCCAGCAGTGAATTATGGGGACAGGGCGAGCAGTACTTC | CASSELWGQGEQYF
. | TRBJ2-2 | TRBV19 | TRBD2 | TGTGCCAGTAGCGGGGGGAGGAGGAACGGGGAGCTGTTTTTT | CASSGGRRNGELFF
. | TRBJ1-1 | TRBV5-1 | . | TGCGCCAGCAGCATATACAGGGAAGGGCGGAACACTGAAGCTTTCTTT | CASSIYREGRNTEAFF
few | TRBJ1-1 | TRBV4-1 | TRBD1 | TGCGCCAGCAGCCCGACAGGGCTGAACACTGAAGCTTTCTTT | CASSPTGLNTEAFF
once | TRBJ2-2 | TRBV9 | TRBD1 | TGTGCCAGCAGCGTGACAGGGGCGAACACCGGGGAGCTGTTTTTT | CASSVTGANTGELFF
. | TRBJ2-7 | TRBV7-3 | . | TGTGCCAGCAGCCTTCAGGGGCAGGAGCAGTACTTC | CASSLQGQEQYF
. | TRBJ2-5 | TRBV5-1 | TRBD2 | TGCGCCAGCAGCTTGGCACTAGCGGGCCAACAAGAGACCCAGTACTTC | CASSLALAGQQETQYF
. | TRBJ2-1 | TRBV4-3 | TRBD2 | TGCGCCAGCAGCCAAGATCTATTTCTAGCGGGGGGTAACAATGAGCAGTTCTTC | CASSQDLFLAGGNNEQFF
. | TRBJ2-7 | TRBV15 | . | TGTGCCACCAGCAGAGATCGTAGTTCGGACGAGCAGTACTTC | CATSRDRSSDEQYF
. | TRBJ2-5 | TRBV20-1 | . | TGCAGTGCTAGGCTAGCAGAGACCCAGTACTTC | CSARLAETQYF
. | TRBJ2-1 | TRBV5-1 | . | TGCGCCAGCCGTGGAGGGACAGAATTTAATGAGCAGTTCTTC | CASRGGTEFNEQFF
. | TRBJ1-2 | TRBV19 | . | TGTGCCAGTAACGGGTGGCAGTCTAACTATGGCTACACCTTC | CASNGWQSNYGYTF
. | TRBJ1-4 | TRBV2 | . | TGTGCTTCCACGGGGGTTAATGAAAAACTGTTTTTT | CASTGVNEKLFF
. | TRBJ2-3 | TRBV7-2 | TRBD2 | TGTGCCAGCAGCCCGGGGGGGCGCACAGATACGCAGTATTTT | CASSPGGRTDTQYF
. | TRBJ1-3 | TRBV4-3 | . | TGCGCCAGCAGCCAAGACAGGACTGGAAACACCATATATTTT | CASSQDRTGNTIYF
once | TRBJ2-7 | TRBV20-1 | . | TGCACTGCTATCCCCCGAGGTTCGCAGTACTTC | CTAIPRGSQYF
. | TRBJ2-1 | TRBV11-3 | TRBD1 | TGTGCCAGCAGCCCCTCTCGGACAGGGGAGGTCAATGAGCAGTTCTTC | CASSPSRTGEVNEQFF
. | TRBJ2-7 | TRBV30 | . | TGTGCCTGGAGTCCCTCGGTCCTCCAGCAGTACTTC | CAWSPSVLQQYF
. | TRBJ2-1 | TRBV5-1 | TRBD1 | TGCGCCAGCAGCTGGCCGGGACAGGGAAATGAGCAGTTCTTC | CASSWPGQGNEQFF
. | TRBJ1-1 | TRBV28 | . | TGTGCCAGCAGGACGGGTGTGGGCACTGAAGCTTTCTTT | CASRTGVGTEAFF
. | TRBJ2-5 | TRBV6-1 | . | TGTGCTAGCCTCGGGGGGCTGGAGACCCAGTACTTC | CASLGGLETQYF
few | TRBJ1-3 | TRBV9 | . | TGTGCCAGCAGCCCCTCGGGAAACACCATATATTTT | CASSPSGNTIYF
few | TRBJ2-5 | TRBV7-7 | . | TGTGCCAGCAGCTTGGGCGAAAAACAGGGGACCCAGTACTTC | CASSLGEKQGTQYF
few | TRBJ1-1 | TRBV6-6 | . | TGTGCCAGCAGTTACGGGGGAGGGAAAGCTTTCTTT | CASSYGGGKAFF
. | TRBJ2-3 | TRBV15 | TRBD1 | TGTGCCACCAGCAGCCACCGGGGACAGTCAGATTTT | CATSSHRGQSDF
. | TRBJ2-7 | TRBV6-1 | . | TGTGCCAGCAGAGAAGATCGGGGTATCGCCTACGAGCAGTACTTC | CASREDRGIAYEQYF
. | TRBJ2-5 | TRBV5-8 | . | TGTGCCAGCAGTCGCGGGACAGAGTACCAAGAGACCCAGTACTTC | CASSRGTEYQETQYF
. | TRBJ2-5 | TRBV4-1 | . | TGCGCCAGCAGCCGACAAGTCCAAGAGACCCAGTACTTC | CASSRQVQETQYF
once | TRBJ2-7 | TRBV6-1 | TRBD1 | TGTGCCAGCAGACCCGGGACAGGGGTCTCCTACGAGCAGTACTTC | CASRPGTGVSYEQYF
. | TRBJ2-5 | TRBV12-5 | . | TGTGCTAGTGCCATTGGGGCCCCAGTAGAGACCCAGTACTTC | CASAIGAPVETQYF
few | TRBJ2-3 | TRBV5-1 | TRBD1 | TGCGCCAGCAGCCGACAGGGTCCGGGCACAGATACGCAGTATTTT | CASSRQGPGTDTQYF
. | TRBJ2-6 | TRBV5-1 | TRBD2 | TGCGCCAGCAGCCAGGGACTAGCGGGCAACTCTGGGGCCAACGTCCTGACTTTC | CASSQGLAGNSGANVLTF
. | TRBJ2-7 | TRBV5-1 | TRBD2 | TGCGCCAGCAGCTTGGGGGTAGCGGGGGGCCCTAAGCAGTACTTC | CASSLGVAGGPKQYF
few | TRBJ1-2 | TRBV5-1 | TRBD1 | TGCGCCAGCAGCTTGGATGCAGGGGGAATTTATGGCTACACCTTC | CASSLDAGGIYGYTF
. | TRBJ2-2 | TRBV18 | . | TGTGCCAGCTCACCGACTTCCGGGGAGCTGTTTTTT | CASSPTSGELFF
. | TRBJ1-1 | TRBV6-5 | . | TGTGCCAGCAGGGCAGGGGTCGCTCTCACTGAAGCTTTCTTT | CASRAGVALTEAFF
. | TRBJ2-1 | TRBV28 | TRBD1 | TGTGCCAGCAGCCGGGACAGGGGACCCTACAATGAGCAGTTCTTC | CASSRDRGPYNEQFF
. | TRBJ1-2 | TRBV5-3 | . | TGTGCCAGAAGCTTGAGTAAATCGTCCAGGAACTATGGCTACACCTTC | CARSLSKSSRNYGYTF
few | TRBJ2-3 | TRBV7-6 | TRBD2 | TGTGCCAGCAGCCGTCGGGGGGGGGCAGGAGATACGCAGTATTTT | CASSRRGGAGDTQYF
. | TRBJ2-1 | TRBV5-6 | . | TGTGCCAGCAGCCCAGGGCCGCGAGTACTAACGGGCAATGAGCAGTTCTTC | CASSPGPRVLTGNEQFF
. | TRBJ2-5 | TRBV6-5 | TRBD2 | TGTGCCAGCAGTTACTCGAGACTAGCGGGAGTAGAGACCCAGTACTTC | CASSYSRLAGVETQYF
. | TRBJ2-7 | TRBV6-5 | . | TGTGCCAGCAGTTACGGCGAGGGGGGACTATCCTACGAGCAGTACTTC | CASSYGEGGLSYEQYF
few | TRBJ1-3 | TRBV9 | . | TGTGCCAGCAGCGTAGGGGAGGGTTTCGGAAACACCATATATTTT | CASSVGEGFGNTIYF
few | TRBJ1-5 | TRBV2 | TRBD1 | TGTGCCAGCAGCGACAGGGGTCGAGATCAGCCCCAGCATTTT | CASSDRGRDQPQHF
. | TRBJ2-7 | TRBV2 | TRBD1 | TGTGCCAGCAGTGTTTTCCAGGGGGCCTACGAGCAGTACTTC | CASSVFQGAYEQYF
medium-sized | TRBJ2-5 | TRBV4-1 | TRBD1 | TGCGCCAGCAGCCAGGAGACAGGGGAAGAGACCCAGTACTTC | CASSQETGEETQYF
few | TRBJ2-2 | TRBV2 | TRBD1 | TGTGCCAGCGGGGGACAGGGGCTCACCGGGGAGCTGTTTTTT | CASGGQGLTGELFF
once | TRBJ2-1 | TRBV5-1 | TRBD2 | TGCGCCAGCGACCGACGACCTAGCGGGAGAGCCCACAATGAGCAGTTCTTC | CASDRRPSGRAHNEQFF
. | TRBJ1-6 | TRBV5-5 | . | TGTGCCAGCAGCCAGGTGTATAATTCACCCCTCCACTTT | CASSQVYNSPLHF